Listed below are T cell receptor beta chains from one sample, sequenced in a study of T cell changes during pregnancy in multiple sclerosis. The method was immunoSEQ multiplex PCR; TCRdb's version includes in-frame clones alone and lacks a portion of them. Found here are about 52,000 clones, roughly 92% of them singletons; the top ten hold approximately 0.68%. The source was CD4+ T cells from peripheral blood mononuclear cells, collected in the third trimester of pregnancy. Receptor source: a female donor with multiple sclerosis, enrolled in a pregnancy study. Each CDR3 is given with its conserved first and last residue.

V	CDR3
TRBV6-5	CASSRPGGMSTEAFF
TRBV5-6	CASNRDSNSGANVLTF
TRBV7-3	CASSLSRDQPQHF
TRBV6-5	CASSYEQGNYGYTF
TRBV9	CASSVATGGGEQYF
TRBV6-1	CASSEAQGWSTEAFF
TRBV6-4	CASSDSILAGGLYEQYF
TRBV28	CASSLGGNYGYTF
TRBV7-6	CASSLVEGQETQYF
TRBV6-5	CASRQLSGSTDTQYF
TRBV19	CASSRQAGAYTDTQYF
TRBV5-1	CASSFVGGDTEAFF
TRBV6-6	CASSYGGQYGYTF
TRBV9	CASSVGDRWASGNTIYF
TRBV19	CATGDQGAGNEQFF
TRBV15	CATSRAGLAGGFKETQYF
TRBV6-1	CASSDKLAGGGYNEQFF
TRBV7-2	CASSLRALKSYGYTF